This section outlines one T cell receptor beta chain sequence together with its context. Its binding antigen is unknown. No clone much larger than this one lies a single base away; base qualities are absent. The CDR3 spans 15 residues, from the cysteine through the phenylalanine. The sequence is cut down to CDR3 DNA, 45 bases in frame from base 1. Unmatched junction bases come to 7, with V trimmed by 3 bases and J by 10 bases. The germline V gene gives CDR1 as SGHRS and CDR2 as YFSETQ. This sample stems from a study of T-cell reconstitution after alpha-beta-depleted transplantation in children (dated by TCRdb to between 2015 and 2016). Regarding the complete study: Using TCR repertoire profiling, the study quantitatively followed how T-cell immune reconstitution unfolded in children after TCRalphabeta/CD19-depleted allogeneic hematopoietic cell transplantation. Broad study findings and their caveats: Over the following months the frequencies of hyperexpanded clones went down, and after one year T-cell counts and TCRbeta diversity were mostly credited to newly produced T cells. In some patients, high TCRbeta diversity at day 60 was attributed to recipient T cells and intrathymic progenitors that had survived conditioning. The apparently early alphabetaT-cell count recovery about two months after transplant was reportedly dependent on only several hundred rapidly expanded clones derived from non-depleted graft cells.

The treatment or condition label, as the study defines it: allogeneic hematopoietic cell transplantation with graft depleted of TCRalphabeta T cells and CD19 B cells. The children who served as transplant recipients had been given grafts of TCRalphabeta/CD19-depleted allogeneic hematopoietic cells. Library preparation employed PCR. This sample was sequenced with an Illumina HiSeq 2500. Molecular barcoding was employed in the preparation of TCR libraries, with unique molecular identifiers being used to normalize TCRbeta repertoire quantification. Clones were called with MiXCR by TCRdb after fastp trimmed the public reads at Q25, and only in-frame beta chains were retained. Rows with one shared CDR3 protein collapse into an entry with the most common genes and DNA. The sample table records approximately 1,000,000 distinct CDR3 sequences; under 30% of these occur just once. The top ten clones comprise roughly 30% of the sample.

This TCR was recovered from a boy under two years old who had a stem cell transplant for SCID, so the T cells may come from the graft donor. Recombination connected TRBV5-1 to TRBJ2-1, with TRBD2 matching 13 junction bases. The sequencing here drew on PBMCs, mostly from graft donor cells, taken 360 days after TCRalphabeta/CD19-depleted stem cell transplant. The nucleotides read TGCGCCAGCAGCTGGACTAGCGGGGGAAGGACAGAGCAGTTCTTC. Its protein reads: CASSWTSGGRTEQFF.